This T cell receptor (beta chain) was sequenced for a study of blood T cell repertoires in COVID-19. Study details: There were acute and convalescent COVID-19 samples, and they came from the United States, Italy and Spain. T cells, B-cell-depleted T cells, or PBMCs provided the cDNA or gDNA that served as material.

V dropped 3 bases and J dropped 0 bases, with 14 bases sitting between them. Germline V gives CDR1 ENHRY, CDR2 SYGVKD. The CDR3 totals 16 residues. Original handling: Reference gene primer amplification gave nucleated cell count estimates. Sequencing was performed with immunoSEQ multiplex PCR; in TCRdb, only in-frame clones are kept and a portion is missing. The V and J calls and clone size were taken over from that table, and D and trimming were inferred from the DNA. The data show about 140,000 clones, about 85% seen once. In this sample, this clone turned up once. The gene calls are TRBV10-3 and TRBJ1-2; TRBD1 is a possible D gene (5 bases). Sequencing input: peripheral blood. This receptor was taken from a human donor in a cohort sampled during active COVID-19. Here the CDR3 reads CAISDFNRRSNYGYTF. CDR3 nucleotides: TGTGCCATCAGTGATTTTAACAGGCGTTCTAACTATGGCTACACCTTC.